The next 5 T cell receptor beta chains were all read from a single sample in a study of OX40 agonist ivuxolimab in advanced cancers. Sequencing was performed with immunoSEQ multiplex PCR; in TCRdb, only in-frame clones are kept and a portion is missing. The sample contains almost 70,000 clones, about three quarters of which appear only once. The sequencing used CD4+ or CD8+ T cells sorted from blood, collected in a trial of the OX40 agonist ivuxolimab. The receptor source for this set is an adult with an advanced solid tumor such as melanoma, head and neck, liver or kidney cancer.

This clone came up a few times. V and J are TRBV6-5 and TRBJ2-7; tentative D call: TRBD1 (5 bases). The CDR3 is 13 residues long. CDR1 and CDR2 (germline): MNHEY, SVGAGI. Here the CDR3 DNA reads TGTGCTACCAAGGGGATTAGGTCCTACGAGCAGTACTTC. Encoded protein: CATKGIRSYEQYF.

The gene calls are TRBV5-1 and TRBJ1-2; the D gene is possibly TRBD1 (6 bases). This CDR3 has 14 amino acids. Germline V gene lookup returns CDR1 SGHRS and CDR2 YFSETQ. Trimming left V 6 bases short and J 5 bases short, with 17 bases between. In nucleotides, the CDR3 is TGCGCCAGCACCCAGGACCCGGGGGCGTATGGCTACACCTTC. Translation: CASTQDPGAYGYTF.

J is TRBJ1-2 and V is TRBV5-6; D is undetermined. CDR1 SGHDT and CDR2 YYEEEE come from the germline V gene. The CDR3 has 13 residues. V gave up 0 bases and J gave up 3 bases, with 6 bases separating them. CDR3 in amino acids: CASSLGPDYGYTF. CDR3 coding DNA: TGTGCCAGCAGCTTGGGGCCAGACTATGGCTACACCTTC.

This chain connects TRBV9 to TRBJ1-2, with TRBD1 identical over 10 bases. CDR3 size: 17 residues. Per the germline V gene, CDR1 is SGDLS and CDR2 is YYNGEE. The ends lost 3 bases at V and 3 bases at J; junction bases unmatched: 11. This CDR3 reads CASSASPDGTGDYGYTF. In DNA, the CDR3 is TGTGCCAGCAGCGCCTCTCCGGACGGGACAGGGGACTATGGCTACACCTTC.

V is TRBV28 and J is TRBJ2-1; D uncertain. Germline lookup yields CDR1 MDHEN and CDR2 SYDVKM. CDR3 size: 14 residues. V gave up 5 bases and J gave up 4 bases, with 12 bases separating them. The CDR3 reads CASSKQPPYNEQFF. CDR3 coding DNA: TGTGCCAGCAGTAAACAGCCGCCATACAATGAGCAGTTCTTC.